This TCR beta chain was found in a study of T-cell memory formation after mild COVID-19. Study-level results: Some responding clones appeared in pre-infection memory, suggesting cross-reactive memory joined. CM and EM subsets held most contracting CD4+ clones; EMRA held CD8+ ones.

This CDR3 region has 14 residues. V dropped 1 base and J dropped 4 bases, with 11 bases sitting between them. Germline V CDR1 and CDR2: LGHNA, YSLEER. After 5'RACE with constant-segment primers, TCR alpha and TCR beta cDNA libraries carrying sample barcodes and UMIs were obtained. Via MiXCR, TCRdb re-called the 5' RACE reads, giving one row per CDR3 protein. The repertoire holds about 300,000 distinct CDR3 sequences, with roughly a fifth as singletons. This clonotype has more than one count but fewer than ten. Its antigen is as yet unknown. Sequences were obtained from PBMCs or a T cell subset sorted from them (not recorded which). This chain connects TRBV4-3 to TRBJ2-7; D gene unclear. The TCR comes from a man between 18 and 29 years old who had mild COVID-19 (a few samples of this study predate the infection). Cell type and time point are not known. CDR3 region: CASSQVGIGYEQYF. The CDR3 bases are TGCGCCAGCAGCCAAGTGGGGATCGGTTACGAGCAGTACTTC.